These 10 T cell receptor beta chains share one sample of origin, sequenced in a study of T-cell memory formation after mild COVID-19. TCRdb ran MiXCR on the 5' RACE reads and lists one entry per CDR3 protein. The sample has 290,000 or so distinct CDR3 sequences, approximately 19% seen once; the top ten hold roughly 21%. The sample comprised PBMCs or a T cell subset sorted from them (not recorded which). All receptors derive from a man in his late teens or twenties who had mild COVID-19 (a few samples of this study predate the infection). Cell type and time point are not known.

This clonotype showed up just a few times. The chain combines TRBV5-8 with TRBJ1-5; the D gene is possibly TRBD1 (5 bases). This CDR3 has 14 amino acids. The ends were cut back, 0 bases at V and 7 bases at J, with 11 bases in the middle. Per germline, CDR1 SGHTS and CDR2 YDEGEE. CDR3 bases: TGTGCCAGCAGCTTGGGGACATATAACCAGCCCCAGCATTTT. Translated: CASSLGTYNQPQHF.

CDR3 sequence reads: CASSLNRDYQFF. As DNA, the CDR3 is TGTGCCAGCAGCCTCAACCGGGACTACCAGTTCTTC. This sequence joins TRBV5-6 and TRBJ2-1, with 7 bases identical to TRBD2. CDR3 length: 12 amino acids. J lost 13 bases, V lost 4 bases, and 8 bases had no gene match. The germline gives CDR1 SGHDT, CDR2 YYEEEE.

The chain joins TRBV6-1 to TRBJ2-7; 9 positions match TRBD2. The CDR3 sequence is 14 residues long. The V gene end was trimmed by 8 bases and the J gene end by 6 bases; junction bases not matched to a gene: 11. CDR1 and CDR2 from the germline V gene are MNHNS and SASEGT. The CDR3 bases are TGTGCCAGCGAGCTAGCGGGGAGTATTGGCGAGCAGTACGTC. This sequence encodes CASELAGSIGEQYV.

The V gene is TRBV12-3 or TRBV12-4, the J gene TRBJ2-5; D is possibly TRBD1 or TRBD2 (7 bases each). The CDR3 has 16 residues. Trimming took off 4 bases at V and 5 bases at J, with 20 bases between the two ends. The CDR3 bases are TGTGCCAGCAGTTCCAAGACCGCAGGGGGAGGGGAGACCCAGTACTTC. Encoded protein: CASSSKTAGGGETQYF.

This chain uses TRBV27 with TRBJ2-7; tentatively, D is TRBD2 (6 bases). Germline V gene data show CDR1 as MNHEY and CDR2 as SMNVEV (reference sequence). Deletions cut 2 bases from V and 3 bases from J, with 14 bases between. The CDR3 totals 15 residues. This CDR3 is CASSLIRGSYYEQYF. The CDR3 DNA sequence: TGTGCCAGCAGTTTAATCCGGGGGTCCTACTACGAGCAGTACTTC.

This clonotype was detected only a few times. The chain couples TRBV7-3 to TRBJ2-3; 8 bases line up with TRBD1. The CDR3 has 17 residues. From germline, CDR1 is SGHTA and CDR2 FQGTGA. V was clipped by 0 bases and J by 5 bases; unmatched bases: 10. The CDR3 is CASSLTPPGQGLDTQYF. The CDR3 DNA reads TGTGCCAGCAGCTTAACCCCCCCAGGACAGGGCCTAGATACGCAGTATTTT.

The CDR3 is CASSLGQGASEAFF. The CDR3 region has the DNA TGTGCCAGCAGCCTAGGACAGGGGGCTTCGGAAGCTTTCTTT. This chain connects TRBV7-2 to TRBJ1-1; 11 bases agree with TRBD1. CDR3 size: 14 residues. Trimming cost V 5 bases and J 8 bases; bases outside gene matches: 7. The germline V gene has CDR1 SGHTA and CDR2 FQGNSA. The variable domain in full, completed from reference TRBV7-2 and TRBJ1-1, reads GAGVSQSPSNKVTEKGKDVELRCDPISGHTALYWYRQSLGQGLEFLIYFQGNSAPDKSGLPSDRFSAERTGGSVSTLTIQRTQQEDSAVYLCASSLGQGASEAFFGQGTRLTVV.

CDR3 sequence (DNA): TGTGCCAGCAGTATAACGACAGGGACCTATAGATCCTATGGCTACACCTTC. Amino acid sequence: CASSITTGTYRSYGYTF. The chain couples TRBV6-5 to TRBJ1-2, with TRBD1 matching over 7 bases. There are 17 residues in the CDR3. Germline CDR1 reads MNHEY; CDR2 reads SVGAGI. J gave up 4 bases and V 5 bases, and 16 bases lay outside the gene matches.

This clonotype was counted a few times. The rearrangement links TRBV5-1 to TRBJ2-1, with 9 positions matching TRBD2. From germline, CDR1 is SGHRS and CDR2 YFSETQ. The CDR3 runs 16 residues. The V segment lost 4 bases and the J segment 8 bases; nucleotides outside the gene matches: 13. The CDR3 DNA follows: TGCGCCAGCAGCCCCTTGGCGGCGGGGGGGCAGGATGAGCAGTTCTTC. It encodes CASSPLAAGGQDEQFF.

This chain joins TRBV5-1 and TRBJ2-7; the match to TRBD2 covers 12 bases. Germline V gene sequence: CDR1 SGHRS, CDR2 YFSETQ. Losses at the gene ends were 0 bases for V and 7 bases for J; bases not matched to a gene: 5. The CDR3 sequence is 15 residues long. Here the CDR3 reads CASSLEATSGGEQYF. The DNA of the CDR3 is TGCGCCAGCAGCTTGGAGGCGACTAGCGGGGGTGAGCAGTACTTC.